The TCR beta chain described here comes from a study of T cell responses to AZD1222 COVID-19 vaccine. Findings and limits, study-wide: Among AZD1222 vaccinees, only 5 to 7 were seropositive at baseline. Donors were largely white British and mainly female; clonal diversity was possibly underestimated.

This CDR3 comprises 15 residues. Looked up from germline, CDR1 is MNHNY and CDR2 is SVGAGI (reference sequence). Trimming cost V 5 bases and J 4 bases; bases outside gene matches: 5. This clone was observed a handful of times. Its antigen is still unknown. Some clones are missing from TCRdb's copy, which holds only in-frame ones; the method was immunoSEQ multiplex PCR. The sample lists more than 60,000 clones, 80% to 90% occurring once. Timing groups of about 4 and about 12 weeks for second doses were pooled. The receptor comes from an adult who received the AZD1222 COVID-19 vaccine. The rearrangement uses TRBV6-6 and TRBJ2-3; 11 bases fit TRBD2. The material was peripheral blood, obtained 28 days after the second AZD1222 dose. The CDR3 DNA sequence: TGTGCCAGCAGTCGACTAGCGGGACTCGCAGATACGCAGTATTTT. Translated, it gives CASSRLAGLADTQYF.